This T cell receptor (beta chain) comes out of a study of T cell responses to AZD1222 COVID-19 vaccine (dated by TCRdb to the early 2020s). Context from the whole study: AZD1222 recipients whose second dose came at about 4 weeks and those whose second dose came at about 12 weeks were combined into one group, since spike-specific TCR depth and breadth did not differ between the two schedules. A total of 230 to 250 trial participants underwent TCR sequencing, of whom 200 to 220 received two doses of AZD1222 and some 26 received two doses of the MenACWY control vaccine. Enrollment into the trials was organized by age into subgroups of 18-55, 56-69 and 70-plus years, and those subgroups contained approximately 150, 30 and 60 TCR-sequenced participants, respectively. Points the paper makes about the study in general: Participants were mostly white British and included more females than males, and it was suggested by the authors that clonal diversity may have been underestimated. Vaccine-associated CD4 TCRs spanned the whole spike protein, with dominant responses in regions 160-218 and 743-854. Only five or six AZD1222 recipients were SARS-CoV-2 seropositive at baseline, limiting conclusions about previously exposed vaccinees. Nearly half of unique spike-specific TCRs reportedly recognized epitopes outside regions mutated in the B.1.351 and B.1.1.7 variants. The 56-69-year group was small, and its depth increase did not reach significance, likely because of low power. Because no samples from the day 14 peak response were available, repertoires could be characterized only after the peak T cell response. After two AZD1222 doses, spike-specific TCR breadth and depth were significantly higher than at day 0 and than in MenACWY recipients.

The sample's time point, from its label and the paper: baseline before first vaccination. The vaccinee samples were drawn from two UK trials, COV001 and COV002, one of which was a single-blind randomized controlled phase 2/3 trial testing AZD1222 (ChAdOx1 nCoV-19) in healthy adults. For TCRbeta chain sequencing, PBMC samples from trial participants were taken at day 0 and at day 28 after the second dose. V drops 4 bases and J drops 1 base, leaving 11 bases in between. Per the germline V gene (reference sequence), SGHKS is the CDR1 and YYEKEE is the CDR2. From its cysteine to its phenylalanine, the CDR3 spans 14 amino acids. The kept DNA is CDR3 alone, 42 bases in frame from the first base. For this clone: Its antigen remains unidentified. Nothing much larger sits one base from this clone, and base qualities are not available.

The CDR3 regions of human TCRbeta chains were analyzed by immunosequencing. As for the authors' bioinformatics: Repertoire TCRs were matched against a reference library of SARS-CoV-2-specific TCRs generated with the MIRA antigen-specificity platform. Breadth was defined as the fraction of unique TCRs that were SARS-CoV-2-associated, and depth was defined as the fraction of total T cells that were SARS-CoV-2-associated. Using the MIRA data, every spike-specific TCR was mapped to the spike region that the TCR reacted to and assigned to either a CD4 or a CD8 class. Log10-transformed breadth and depth values were compared by one-way ANOVA with Sidak's multiple comparisons tests. Imported from immuneACCESS, the table was reduced by TCRdb to in-frame sequences with V and J called. These copies leave out some clones; in studies compared against another copy, an unresolved V gene accounts for under half, and the cause of the remainder is not known. The D gene and trimming were derived from the DNA, and the V and J assignments and clone size from that table. This sample holds approximately 92,000 clones; roughly nine tenths were observed only once. The top ten clonotypes cover less than 3.5% of the sample.

The V and J segments used are TRBV5-5 and TRBJ2-5; the D gene cannot be named for sure. Sequencing used peripheral blood, obtained on day 0 of AZD1222 vaccination. This TCR derives from an adult in good health. The CDR3 corresponds to CASSVTGVQETQYF. In nucleotide form, the sequence is TGTGCCAGCAGCGTTACCGGCGTCCAAGAGACCCAGTACTTC.